This T cell receptor (beta chain) stems from a study of CD8 T cells in ankylosing spondylitis. Overall study findings and caveats: Characteristic of ankylosing spondylitis blood, it appeared, was a TCR beta motif comprising several highly homologous variants. Prior work had noted some motif variants in reactive arthritis blood and synovial fluid. Matched ankylosing spondylitis synovial fluid reportedly contained a significantly enriched population of disease-linked clones.

Making the TCR beta libraries involved quantitative 5'-RACE with molecular barcodes. TCRdb reprocessed the 5' RACE reads via MiXCR and lists one record per CDR3 protein. The sample lists about 140,000 distinct CDR3 sequences; 7% to 10% were seen once. Germline CDR1 SGDLS, CDR2 YYNGEE. There are 14 residues in the CDR3. Trimming took 4 bases from V and 8 from J, leaving 15 bases between them. On this clonotype itself: Antigen unknown.

This sequence joins TRBV9 and TRBJ1-4; D remains ambiguous. The sequenced sample consisted of synovial fluid, either unsorted or a sorted T cell fraction (not recorded which). The TCR originated in a male donor with ankylosing spondylitis. CDR3 in DNA: TGTGCCAGCAGCCCTTACAAAGCTACGGAAAAACTGTTTTTT. It yields the protein CASSPYKATEKLFF.